Described below is a single T cell receptor beta chain sequence and its context. No antigen is known for it. Measured with immunoSEQ multiplex PCR; TCRdb has only the in-frame clones, and not every one. The sample carries 2.3 million or so clones, 85% to 95% recorded once. These data come from a study of shared clonotypes between healthy human individuals. Study-level background: Each donor contributed plates that comprised three CD4 naive, three CD4 memory, two CD8 naive and one CD8 memory. Overall study findings and caveats: Unshared clonotypes carried lower generation probabilities than those common to all four donors. Across subsets, estimated richness was generally greater for naive than for memory populations.

Naive CD45RA+ and memory CD45RA-negative subsets were split from CD4+ cells. CDR1 is SGHKS, CDR2 YYEKEE, per germline (reference sequence). The CDR3 has 15 residues. Germline trimming cut 4 bases from V and 3 bases from J; bases unmatched to any gene: 5. This receptor was taken from a man aged 18 to 30 in good health. Some clones in this sample may be carry-over from other donors' samples. V gene TRBV5-5 combines with J gene TRBJ2-2; TRBD2 matches at 8 bases. Sequencing was done on a sample of naive CD4+ T cells from PBMCs. Subset described: CD45RA+ positively selected. This CDR3 is CASSLTSVHTGELFF. The CDR3 nucleotides are TGTGCCAGCAGCCTGACTAGCGTCCACACCGGGGAGCTGTTTTTT.